This T cell receptor (beta chain) comes out of a study of neoadjuvant nivolumab and ipilimumab in lung cancer. Regarding the study as a whole: Resected-tumor TCR richness correlated positively with pretherapy blood richness.

Regarding this clone: What it binds is not known.

Germline V gene lookup returns CDR1 SNHLY and CDR2 FYNNEI. Deletions cut 2 bases from V and 7 bases from J, with 9 bases between. This CDR3 comprises 13 residues. Sequencing was performed with immunoSEQ multiplex PCR; in TCRdb, only in-frame clones are kept and a portion is missing. The sample gives about 6,900 clones, approximately 76% of which show up once; approximately 4.5% is in the top ten. This clonotype was sampled from an adult with non-small cell lung cancer. The sample here was tumor tissue, taken after neoadjuvant nivolumab, alone or with ipilimumab, at or shortly before surgery. The chain links TRBV2 to TRBJ2-1, with a tentative D call TRBD1 (6 bases). The CDR3 sequence: CASSEQGMNEQFF. CDR3 bases: TGTGCCAGCAGTGAACAGGGGATGAATGAGCAGTTCTTC.